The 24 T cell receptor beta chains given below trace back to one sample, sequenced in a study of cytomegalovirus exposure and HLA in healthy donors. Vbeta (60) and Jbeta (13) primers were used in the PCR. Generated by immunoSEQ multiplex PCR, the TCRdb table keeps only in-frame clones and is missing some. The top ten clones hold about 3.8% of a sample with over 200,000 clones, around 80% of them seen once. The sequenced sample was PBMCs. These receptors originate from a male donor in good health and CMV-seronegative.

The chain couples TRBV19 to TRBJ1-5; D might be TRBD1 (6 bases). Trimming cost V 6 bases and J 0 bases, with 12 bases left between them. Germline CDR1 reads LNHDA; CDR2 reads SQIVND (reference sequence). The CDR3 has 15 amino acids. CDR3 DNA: TGTGCCAGTAGACGGGGACACAATAGCAATCAGCCCCAGCATTTT. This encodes CASRRGHNSNQPQHF.

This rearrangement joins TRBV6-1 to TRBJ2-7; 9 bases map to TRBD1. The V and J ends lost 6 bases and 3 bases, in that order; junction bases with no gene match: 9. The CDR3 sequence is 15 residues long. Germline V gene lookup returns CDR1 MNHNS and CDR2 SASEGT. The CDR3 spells CASSAGGTGNYEQYF. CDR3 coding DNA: TGTGCCAGCAGCGCCGGGGGGACAGGGAACTACGAGCAGTACTTC.

CDR3 residues: CASSIRVNEQFF. CDR3 in DNA: TGTGCCAGTAGTATTAGAGTTAATGAGCAGTTCTTC. V gene TRBV19 combines with J gene TRBJ2-1; the D is unclear. Trimming removed 3 bases from V and 7 bases from J, with 7 bases in between. The length of the CDR3 is 12 residues. CDR1 and CDR2 from the germline V gene are LNHDA and SQIVND (reference sequence). Supplemented by reference TRBV19 and TRBJ2-1, the full variable domain reads DGGITQSPKYLFRKEGQNVTLSCEQNLNHDAMYWYRQDPGQGLRLIYYSQIVNDFQKGDIAEGYSVSREKKESFPLTVTSAQKNPTAFYLCASSIRVNEQFFGPGTRLTVL.

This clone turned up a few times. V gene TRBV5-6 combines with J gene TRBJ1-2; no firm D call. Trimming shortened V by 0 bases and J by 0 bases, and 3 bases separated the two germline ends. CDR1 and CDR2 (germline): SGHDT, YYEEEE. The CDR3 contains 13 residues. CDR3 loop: CASSLVTNYGYTF. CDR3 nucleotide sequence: TGTGCCAGCAGCTTGGTCACTAACTATGGCTACACCTTC.

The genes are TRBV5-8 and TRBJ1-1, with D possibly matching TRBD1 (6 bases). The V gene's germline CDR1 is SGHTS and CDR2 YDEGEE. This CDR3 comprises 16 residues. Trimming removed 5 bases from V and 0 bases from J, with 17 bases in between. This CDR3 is CASSVGRGNMNTEAFF. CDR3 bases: TGTGCCAGCAGTGTTGGAAGGGGGAACATGAACACTGAAGCTTTCTTT.

CDR3 protein: CASSPPPGTGIDTQYF. CDR3 sequence (DNA): TGCGCCAGCAGCCCCCCACCCGGGACAGGCATAGATACGCAGTATTTT. The genes are TRBV4-1 and TRBJ2-3, with 8 bases that match TRBD1. This CDR3 comprises 16 residues. V shed 4 bases, J shed 5 bases, and the junction held 11 bases outside the gene matches. Germline lookup yields CDR1 MGHRA and CDR2 YSYEKL.

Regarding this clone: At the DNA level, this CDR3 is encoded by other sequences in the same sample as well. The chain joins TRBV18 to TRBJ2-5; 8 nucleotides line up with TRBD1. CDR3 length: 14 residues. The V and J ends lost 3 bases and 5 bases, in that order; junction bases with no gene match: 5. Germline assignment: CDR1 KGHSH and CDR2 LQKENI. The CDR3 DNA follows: TGTGCCAGCTCACCCCGGACAGGGACGGAGACCCAGTACTTC. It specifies CASSPRTGTETQYF.

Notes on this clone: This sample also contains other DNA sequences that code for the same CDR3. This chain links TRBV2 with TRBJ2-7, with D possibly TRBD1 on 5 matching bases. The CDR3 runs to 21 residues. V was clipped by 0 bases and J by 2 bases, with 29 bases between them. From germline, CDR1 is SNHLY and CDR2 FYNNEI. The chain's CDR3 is CASSEARNRRGRAPPPYEQYF. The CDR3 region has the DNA TGTGCCAGCAGTGAAGCTCGGAACCGAAGGGGTAGGGCCCCCCCGCCCTACGAGCAGTACTTC. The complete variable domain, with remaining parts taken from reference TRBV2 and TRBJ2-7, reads EPEVTQTPSHQVTQMGQEVILRCVPISNHLYFYWYRQILGQKVEFLVSFYNNEISEKSEIFDDQFSVERPDGSNFTLKIRSTKLEDSAMYFCASSEARNRRGRAPPPYEQYFGPGTRLTVT.

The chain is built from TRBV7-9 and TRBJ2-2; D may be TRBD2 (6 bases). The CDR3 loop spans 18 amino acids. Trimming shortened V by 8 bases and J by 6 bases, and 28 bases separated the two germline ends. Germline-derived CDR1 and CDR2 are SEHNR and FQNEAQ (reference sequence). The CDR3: CASRRGGGVPRTPGELFF. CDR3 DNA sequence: TGTGCCAGCCGCCGGGGCGGAGGGGTCCCCCGAACACCCGGGGAGCTGTTTTTT.

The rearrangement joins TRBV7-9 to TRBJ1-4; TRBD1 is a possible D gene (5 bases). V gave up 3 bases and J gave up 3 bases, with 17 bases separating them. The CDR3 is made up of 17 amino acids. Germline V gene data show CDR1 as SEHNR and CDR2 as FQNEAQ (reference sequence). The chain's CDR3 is CASSFPLREGANEKLFF. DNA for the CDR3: TGTGCCAGCAGCTTCCCCCTCAGGGAGGGAGCTAATGAAAAACTGTTTTTT.

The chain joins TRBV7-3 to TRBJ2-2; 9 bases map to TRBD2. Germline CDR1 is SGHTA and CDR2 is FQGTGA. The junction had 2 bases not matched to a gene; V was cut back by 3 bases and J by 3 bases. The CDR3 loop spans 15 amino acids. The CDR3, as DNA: TGTGCCAGCAGCTTTAGCGGGAGAGACACCGGGGAGCTGTTTTTT. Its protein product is CASSFSGRDTGELFF.

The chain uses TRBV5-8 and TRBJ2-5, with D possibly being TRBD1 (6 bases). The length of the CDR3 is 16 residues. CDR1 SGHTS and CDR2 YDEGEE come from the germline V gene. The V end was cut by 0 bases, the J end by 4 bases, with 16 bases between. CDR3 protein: CASSLEQGKSVETQYF. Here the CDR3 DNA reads TGTGCCAGCAGCTTGGAACAGGGCAAGTCAGTAGAGACCCAGTACTTC.

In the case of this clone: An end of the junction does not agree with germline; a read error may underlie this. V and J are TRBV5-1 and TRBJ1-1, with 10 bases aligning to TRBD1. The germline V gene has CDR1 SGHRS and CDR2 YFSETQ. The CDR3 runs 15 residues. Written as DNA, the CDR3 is TGCGCCAGCAGCTTGGTTTCCTCCGGACAGGGGGGGGCCAGCTTT. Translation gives CASSLVSSGQGGASF.

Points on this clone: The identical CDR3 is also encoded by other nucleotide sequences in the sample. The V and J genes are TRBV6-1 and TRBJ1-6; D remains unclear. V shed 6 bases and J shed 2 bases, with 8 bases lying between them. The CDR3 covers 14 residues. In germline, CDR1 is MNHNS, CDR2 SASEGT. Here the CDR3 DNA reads TGTGCCAGCAGCGCGGGCCCCTATAATTCACCCCTCCACTTT. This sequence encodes CASSAGPYNSPLHF.

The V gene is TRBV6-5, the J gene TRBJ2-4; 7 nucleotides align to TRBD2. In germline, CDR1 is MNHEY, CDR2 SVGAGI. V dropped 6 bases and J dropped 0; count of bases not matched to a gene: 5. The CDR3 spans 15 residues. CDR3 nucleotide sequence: TGTGCCAGCAGCAGCGGGGACTTAGCCAAAAACATTCAGTACTTC. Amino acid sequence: CASSSGDLAKNIQYF.

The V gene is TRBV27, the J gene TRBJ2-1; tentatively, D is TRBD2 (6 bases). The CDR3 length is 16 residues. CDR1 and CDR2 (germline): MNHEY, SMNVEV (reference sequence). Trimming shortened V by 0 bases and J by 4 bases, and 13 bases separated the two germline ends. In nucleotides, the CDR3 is TGTGCCAGCAGTTTATCGTCGGGAGAGATTTACAATGAGCAGTTCTTC. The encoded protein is CASSLSSGEIYNEQFF.

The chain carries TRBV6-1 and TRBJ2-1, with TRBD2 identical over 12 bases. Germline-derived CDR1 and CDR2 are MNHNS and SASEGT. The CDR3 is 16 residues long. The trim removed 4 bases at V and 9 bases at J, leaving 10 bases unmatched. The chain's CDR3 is CASSVGTSGRMGEQFF. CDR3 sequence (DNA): TGTGCCAGCAGTGTGGGAACTAGCGGGAGGATGGGTGAGCAGTTCTTC.

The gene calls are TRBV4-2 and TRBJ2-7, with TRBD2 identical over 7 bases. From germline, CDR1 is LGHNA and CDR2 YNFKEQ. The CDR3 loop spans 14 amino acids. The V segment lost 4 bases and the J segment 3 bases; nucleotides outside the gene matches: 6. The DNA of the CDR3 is TGTGCCAGCAGCCGAGGGGCTAGCGGCTACGAGCAGTACTTC. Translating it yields CASSRGASGYEQYF.

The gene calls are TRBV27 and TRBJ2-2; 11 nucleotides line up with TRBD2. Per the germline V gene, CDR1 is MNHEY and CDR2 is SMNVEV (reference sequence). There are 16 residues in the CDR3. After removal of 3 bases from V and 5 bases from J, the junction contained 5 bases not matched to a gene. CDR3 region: CASSFSGRAWTGELFF. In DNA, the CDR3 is TGTGCCAGCAGTTTTAGCGGGAGGGCCTGGACCGGGGAGCTGTTTTTT.

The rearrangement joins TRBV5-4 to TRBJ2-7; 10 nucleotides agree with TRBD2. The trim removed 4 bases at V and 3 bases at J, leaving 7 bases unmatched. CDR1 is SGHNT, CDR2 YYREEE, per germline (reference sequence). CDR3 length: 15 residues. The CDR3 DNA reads TGTGCCAGCAGCACAGGTACTAGCGGGGTCTACGAGCAGTACTTC. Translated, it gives CASSTGTSGVYEQYF.

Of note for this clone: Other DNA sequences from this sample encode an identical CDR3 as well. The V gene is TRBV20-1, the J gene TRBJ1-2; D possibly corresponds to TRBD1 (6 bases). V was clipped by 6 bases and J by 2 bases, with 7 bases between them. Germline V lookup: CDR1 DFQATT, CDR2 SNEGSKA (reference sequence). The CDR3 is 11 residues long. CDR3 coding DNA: TGCAGTGCAACAGGGAACTATGGCTACACCTTC. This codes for CSATGNYGYTF.

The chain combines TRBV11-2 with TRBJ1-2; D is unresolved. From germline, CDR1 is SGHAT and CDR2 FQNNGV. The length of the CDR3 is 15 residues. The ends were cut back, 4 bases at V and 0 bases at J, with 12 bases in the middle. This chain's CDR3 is CASSSRLGANYGYTF. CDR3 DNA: TGTGCCAGCAGCTCAAGGTTAGGAGCTAACTATGGCTACACCTTC.

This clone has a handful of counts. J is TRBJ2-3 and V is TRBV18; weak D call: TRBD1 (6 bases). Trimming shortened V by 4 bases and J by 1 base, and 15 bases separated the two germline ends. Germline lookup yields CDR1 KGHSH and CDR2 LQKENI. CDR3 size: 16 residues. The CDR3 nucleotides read TGTGCCAGCTCACGTAGCTTGGGGGCCCGCACAGATACGCAGTATTTT. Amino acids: CASSRSLGARTDTQYF.

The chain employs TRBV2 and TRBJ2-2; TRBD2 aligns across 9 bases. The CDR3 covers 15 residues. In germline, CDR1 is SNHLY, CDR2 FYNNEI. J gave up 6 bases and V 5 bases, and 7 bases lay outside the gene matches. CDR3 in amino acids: CASSPNSGSAGELFF. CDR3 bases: TGTGCCAGCAGTCCCAATAGCGGGAGTGCCGGGGAGCTGTTTTTT. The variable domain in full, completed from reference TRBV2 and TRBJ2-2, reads EPEVTQTPSHQVTQMGQEVILRCVPISNHLYFYWYRQILGQKVEFLVSFYNNEISEKSEIFDDQFSVERPDGSNFTLKIRSTKLEDSAMYFCASSPNSGSAGELFFGEGSRLTVL.